Listed below are T cell receptor beta chains from one sample, sequenced in a study of memory CD8 T cells in hepatitis C reinfection. Measured with immunoSEQ multiplex PCR; TCRdb has only the in-frame clones, and not every one. Of 35,000 to 55,000 clones in the sample, 88% are singletons; the top ten hold 1% to 1.5%. The sequenced sample consisted of naive CD8+ T cells sorted from blood. Receptors originate from a man aged 18 to 30 with hepatitis C virus infection. Both conserved end residues are part of each CDR3. D genes are given only for firm matches.

>TRBD1|TRBJ1-1|TRBV7-6
TGTGCCAGCAGCCCAGGGACAGAAAACACTGAAGCTTTCTTT
CASSPGTENTEAFF
>TRBD1|TRBJ2-5|TRBV28
TGTGCCAGCAGTTCCCCGGACAGGGGATACCAAGAGACCCAGTACTTC
CASSSPDRGYQETQYF
>-|TRBJ1-1|TRBV6-5
TGTGCCAGCAGTTACCTGGCGGGGGAAGCTTTCTTT
CASSYLAGEAFF
>-|TRBJ1-1|TRBV11-2
TGTGCCAGCAGCTTAGCGGGACTCCTGAACACTGAAACTTTCTTT
CASSLAGLLNTETFF
>TRBD1|TRBJ2-1|TRBV27
TGTGCCAGCAGTTTGACAGGGCCTTACAATGAGCAGTTCTTC
CASSLTGPYNEQFF
>-|TRBJ2-7|TRBV6-1
TGTGCCAGCAGTATAAAACAGGGAGCCCACGAGCAGTACTTC
CASSIKQGAHEQYF
>TRBD1|TRBJ1-2|TRBV5-6
TGTGCCAGCAGCCCAGGACAGGGGAGCTATGGCTACACCTTC
CASSPGQGSYGYTF
>-|TRBJ2-3|TRBV7-3
TGTGCCAGCAGCTTAACGGGAGGAGGCACAGATACGCAGTATTTT
CASSLTGGGTDTQYF
>-|TRBJ2-3|TRBV9
TGTGCCAGCAGCGTAGTAACTGCAGATACGCAGTATTTT
CASSVVTADTQYF
>-|TRBJ1-2|TRBV4-3
TGCGCCAGCAGCCATTATACAGGGAACTATGGCTACACCTTC
CASSHYTGNYGYTF
>TRBD2|TRBJ2-1|TRBV30
TGTGCCTGGAGACGTAGCGGGGCTATGTACAATGAGCAGTTCTTC
CAWRRSGAMYNEQFF
>-|TRBJ1-5|TRBV7-8
TGTGCCAGCAGCTCCGGACTTTCTAGCAATCAGCCCCAGCATTTT
CASSSGLSSNQPQHF
>-|TRBJ2-2|TRBV6-5
TGTGCCAGCAGTTACTCGAAGTTTCGGGCCGGGGAGCTGTTTTTT
CASSYSKFRAGELFF
>-|TRBJ2-2|TRBV27
TGTGCCAGCAGTTTAGGGAGAAACACCGGGGAGCTGTTTTTT
CASSLGRNTGELFF
>TRBD1|TRBJ1-5|TRBV9
TGTGCCAGCAGCCTACTATACAGGGGGCTCCTCCCCGATCTTTTTAGCAATCAGCCCCAGCATTTT
CASSLLYRGLLPDLFSNQPQHF
>-|TRBJ2-1|TRBV6-1
TGTGCCAGCAGTGAAGAGGACAACTTCCACACAAAATGGCAGTTCTTC
CASSEEDNFHTKWQFF
>-|TRBJ1-1|TRBV27
TGTGCCAGCAGTTTGGAGGCAGCCATGAACACTGAAGCTTTCTTT
CASSLEAAMNTEAFF
>TRBD1|TRBJ2-5|TRBV10-3
TGTGCCTCAGGGGGCAGGGAGACCCAGTACTTC
CASGGRETQYF
>TRBD2|TRBJ2-7|TRBV19
TGTGCCAGTAGTATAGGACTAGCGGGATCGATTGAGCAGTACTTC
CASSIGLAGSIEQYF
>-|TRBJ1-1|TRBV30
TGTGCCTGGGCCCGGGGGGTACGCACTGAAGCTTTCTTT
CAWARGVRTEAFF
>TRBD1|TRBJ1-4|TRBV6-1
TGTGCCAGCAGTCAGGGGGGAGAGAATGAAAAACTGTTTTTT
CASSQGGENEKLFF
>TRBD1|TRBJ1-2|TRBV27
TGTGCCAGCGCGTGGGGACAGGGAGACTATGGCTACACCTTC
CASAWGQGDYGYTF